This TCR beta chain emerged from a study of cytomegalovirus exposure and HLA in healthy donors. CDR1 WSHSY and CDR2 SAAADI come from the germline V gene. With 2 bases removed from V and 4 bases from J, the gap between germline ends came to 6 bases. There are 13 residues in the CDR3. This clone was observed a few times. Vbeta (60) and Jbeta (13) primers were used in the PCR. Some clones are missing from TCRdb's copy, which holds only in-frame ones; the method was immunoSEQ multiplex PCR. The sample includes 99,000 or so clones, over 65% of them seen just once. The TCR comes from a man aged 40-50 years in good health and CMV-seropositive. The rearrangement links TRBV10-2 to TRBJ1-5; TRBD1 is a possible D gene (6 bases). The sample comprised PBMCs. The CDR3 nucleotides are TGCGCCAGCAGTGAGAGGGGGAATCAGCCCCAGCATTTT. This encodes CASSERGNQPQHF.